Listed here are 30 T cell receptor beta chains from one sample, sequenced in a study of tumor-infiltrating lymphocytes in primary liver carcinoma. Unsorted whole blood served as the source of blood RNA, and germline DNA was extracted as well. Total RNA amounting to 500 ng was the source from which TCR beta cDNA was made with a constant-region primer. Libraries for TCR beta were built through three nested multiplex PCR rounds, which together made up a slightly modified ARM-PCR procedure. The first two PCR rounds, roughly 9 cycles each, used TRBV1-TRBV30 forward primers and a C-beta reverse primer. Each CDR3 protein gets one entry after TCRdb re-called the multiplex PCR reads with MiXCR. The table lists about 210,000 distinct CDR3 sequences, 65% of them singletons. The specimen was peripheral blood. These receptors were obtained from a woman in her sixties with primary liver carcinoma and hepatitis B virus infection.

The chain has TRBV6-2 or TRBV6-3 and TRBJ1-1, with TRBD1 matching over 9 bases. The V gene end was trimmed by 4 bases and the J gene end by 5 bases; junction bases not matched to a gene: 8. The CDR3 has 15 residues. Germline V lookup: CDR1 MNHEY, CDR2 SVGEGT. CDR3 DNA sequence: TGTGCCAGCAGTTTACCACAGGGGGCGAGAACTGAAGCTTTCTTT. It is translated as CASSLPQGARTEAFF.

The chain uses TRBV11-2 and TRBJ1-1; maybe TRBD1 (6 bases). The CDR3 covers 14 residues. The germline V gene has CDR1 SGHAT and CDR2 FQNNGV. V was shortened by 1 base and J by 4 bases, with 10 bases between the two germline ends. CDR3 nucleotide sequence: TGTGCCAGCAGCTTAGTACGGGGGGCCACTGAAGCTTTCTTT. This codes for CASSLVRGATEAFF.

Worth noting for this clonotype: A much larger clone is a single base away; this may be a read error. The V gene is TRBV28, the J gene TRBJ2-5, with a possible D match to TRBD2 (6 bases). The germline V gene has CDR1 MDHEN and CDR2 SYDVKM. This CDR3 has 15 residues. Trimming stripped 5 bases from V and 5 bases from J, with 18 bases between. Written as DNA, the CDR3 is TGTGCCAGCAGTCCCTTCGGCGGGGTTAAGGAGACCCAGTACTTC. Its translation is CASSPFGGVKETQYF.

To note about this clonotype: A junction boundary mismatches the germline segment, possibly from a read error. The rearrangement joins TRBV6-2 or TRBV6-3 to TRBJ2-4, with D possibly being TRBD1 (5 bases). The CDR3 loop spans 13 amino acids. Germline V gene lookup returns CDR1 MNHEY and CDR2 SVGEGT. The CDR3 DNA reads as TGTGCCAGCAGTTATTCAGGGAAGAACACTCAGTACTTC. It specifies CASSYSGKNTQYF.

As for this clonotype: The germline gene is not matched at one end of the junction; a read error may be the cause. The V call is TRBV28, the J call TRBJ2-3, with D perhaps matching TRBD2 (7 bases). This CDR3 contains 17 residues. Germline CDR1 reads MDHEN; CDR2 reads SYDVKM. The CDR3 reads CASSTMRGGPDTDTQYF. For the CDR3, the DNA is TGTGCCAGCAGTACCATGAGGGGGGGGCCGGACACAGATACCCAGTATTTT.

There are a few counts of this clonotype. This sequence joins TRBV28 and TRBJ2-5, with 10 bases fitting TRBD2. V was pared by 4 bases and J by 5 bases, with 7 bases of the junction left unmatched. The length of the CDR3 is 15 residues. Germline V lookup: CDR1 MDHEN, CDR2 SYDVKM. The CDR3 loop is CASSSSSGSLETQYF. The CDR3 DNA reads as TGTGCCAGCAGTTCTTCTAGCGGGAGTCTTGAGACCCAGTACTTC.

This chain links TRBV12-3 or TRBV12-4 with TRBJ1-4; 10 bases are a match to TRBD1. Trimming at V came to 4 bases and at J to 7 bases, leaving 3 bases not matched to a gene. The CDR3 extends over 14 amino acids. CDR3 DNA: TGTGCCAGCAGTTCTAGGGACAGGGGTGAAAAACTGTTTTTT. This translates into CASSSRDRGEKLFF.

The rearrangement links TRBV7-6 to TRBJ2-5, with 9 positions matching TRBD1. The CDR3 contains 16 residues. Trimming took 5 bases from V and 4 from J; bases not matched to a gene: 11. Germline assignment: CDR1 SGHVS and CDR2 FNYEAQ. CDR3 in amino acids: CASSRSGTGTGETQYF. The DNA of the CDR3 is TGTGCCAGCAGCCGTTCCGGGACAGGGACCGGAGAGACCCAGTACTTC.

In the case of this clonotype: Being one base from a much bigger clone, this may be a read error. V and J are TRBV12-3 or TRBV12-4 and TRBJ1-1; 8 nucleotides align to TRBD1. The CDR3 totals 15 residues. The CDR3 sequence is CASGFSTGGNTEAFF. The CDR3 DNA follows: TGTGCCAGCGGTTTCTCCACAGGGGGGAACACTGAAGCTTTCTTT.

The chain recombines TRBV10-2 with TRBJ2-1; 12 bases are a match to TRBD2. CDR1 is WSHSY, CDR2 SAAADI, per germline. With V trimmed by 3 bases and J by 7 bases, 19 bases remained unmatched. This CDR3 is 20 amino acids long. This CDR3 reads CASSEGGSLRLAGGRNEQFF. The CDR3 DNA sequence: TGCGCCAGCAGTGAAGGGGGAAGCCTCCGTCTAGCGGGAGGGCGGAATGAGCAGTTCTTC.

The chain has TRBV20-1 and TRBJ2-7; tentative D call: TRBD1 (5 bases). Germline CDR1 is DFQATT and CDR2 is SNEGSKA (reference sequence). CDR3 length: 14 amino acids. V was trimmed by 5 bases and J by 2 bases, leaving 16 bases between them. CDR3 amino acids: CSALRAGSAYEQYF. The CDR3 DNA sequence: TGCAGTGCTCTCAGGGCAGGGTCAGCCTACGAGCAGTACTTC.

Concerning this clonotype itself: At one end, the junction sequence differs from germline, possibly due to a read error. Here the CDR3 DNA reads TGTGCCAGCAGCTTAAATCACGACACCGGCTATGGCTACGCCTTC. Translated: CASSLNHDTGYGYAF. The chain couples TRBV11-3 to TRBJ1-2; D call uncertain. This CDR3 spans 15 amino acids. Germline CDR1 reads SGHNT; CDR2 reads YENEEA.

The sample holds a few counts of this clonotype. Germline is not matched at one junction end, which may reflect a read error. The J gene is TRBJ2-7, the V gene TRBV20-1, with 10 bases fitting TRBD1. The CDR3 extends over 14 amino acids. Germline CDR1 reads DFQATT; CDR2 reads SNEGSKA (reference sequence). The CDR3 here is CSARSGTGAYEQYF. DNA for the CDR3: TGCAGTGCTAGATCAGGGACAGGGGCCTATGAGCAGTACTTC.

About this clonotype: Since no conserved phenylalanine or tryptophan closes the CDR3, a read error is the likely cause. The chain combines TRBV6-1 with TRBJ1-5; no firm D call. Germline CDR1 MNHNS, CDR2 SASEGT. The CDR3 covers 13 residues. The V gene lost 6 bases and the J gene lost 9 bases, with 15 bases spanning the gap. In nucleotides, the CDR3 is TGTGCCAGCAGACCACGGGAAGTCGGGCCCCAGCATCTT. Protein product: CASRPREVGPQHL.

As concerns this clonotype: This sequence may be a read error, since a much larger clone differs from it by one base. This chain connects TRBV13 to TRBJ2-4, with TRBD2 matching 8 bases. The CDR3 loop spans 19 amino acids. Trimming at V came to 4 bases and at J to 2 bases, leaving 16 bases not matched to a gene. Germline-derived CDR1 and CDR2 are PRHDT and FYEKMQ (reference sequence). As DNA, the CDR3 is TGTGCCAGCAGCTCCTATCAAAACGCGGGAGGCAACACCAAAAACATTCAGTACTTC. It yields the protein CASSSYQNAGGNTKNIQYF.

This clonotype was counted once. A much more abundant neighbour one base away suggests this may be a read error. CDR3 coding DNA: TGCGCCAGCAGCCAAGATTTCTACGAGCAGTGCTTC. Protein product: CASSQDFYEQCF. This chain uses TRBV4-2 with TRBJ2-7; D is unclear. Germline CDR1 is LGHNA and CDR2 is YNFKEQ. The CDR3 covers 12 residues.

About this clonotype: Sequence at one end of the junction differs from germline and may be a read error. The chain employs TRBV11-2 and TRBJ2-6; TRBD1 aligns across 7 bases. This CDR3 has 15 residues. Germline lookup yields CDR1 SGHAT and CDR2 FQNNGV. The CDR3 DNA follows: TGTGCCAGCAGATTAGCGAGAAACAGGGGCGACGTCCTGACTTTC. Translated: CASRLARNRGDVLTF.

This clonotype was picked up one time. One junction end disagrees with the germline gene, perhaps due to a read error. This chain connects TRBV11-2 to TRBJ2-3; D remains ambiguous. CDR1 is SGHAT, CDR2 FQNNGV, per germline. The CDR3 length is 12 residues. The DNA for the CDR3 is TGTGCCAGCAGCTTCGATTCAGCATTGCAAAATTTT. This gives the protein CASSFDSALQNF.

About this clonotype itself: The junction departs from the called germline gene at one end, perhaps through a read error. DNA for the CDR3: TGTGCCAGCAGTCGCCTCCTAGCGGGGGGCGGGGAGCCGTTTTTT. Encoded protein: CASSRLLAGGGEPFF. The genes are TRBV6-5 and TRBJ2-2; TRBD2 matches at 11 bases. The germline CDR1 and CDR2 sequences are MNHEY and SVGAGI. CDR3 length equals 15 residues.

This clonotype occurred once. One end of the junction varies from germline; a read error may be responsible. V and J are TRBV5-1 and TRBJ2-2; 10 bases are shared with TRBD2. This CDR3 comprises 17 residues. CDR1 and CDR2 (germline): SGHRS, YFSETQ. CDR3 DNA sequence: TGCGCCATCAGCCCCCCTAGCGGGAGATCGAACACCGGGGAGCTGTTTTTT. Protein product: CAISPPSGRSNTGELFF.

This chain joins TRBV7-9 and TRBJ2-2, with D perhaps matching TRBD1 (6 bases). The germline V gene encodes CDR1 SEHNR and CDR2 FQNEAQ (reference sequence). Trimming cost V 4 bases and J 7 bases, with 16 bases left between them. CDR3 length: 15 amino acids. CDR3 in amino acids: CASSSEQGRDGELFF. CDR3 sequence (DNA): TGTGCCAGCAGCTCCGAACAGGGTCGTGACGGGGAGCTGTTTTTT.

Concerning this clonotype: The junction differs from germline at one of its ends, possibly a read error. V usage is TRBV4-2 and J usage is TRBJ1-1; D uncertain. This CDR3 has 13 amino acids. Germline V lookup: CDR1 LGHNA, CDR2 YNFKEQ. The CDR3 nucleotides are TGTGCCAGCAGCCAATTTGGGAACACTGGAGCTTTCTTT. It codes for CASSQFGNTGAFF.

On this clonotype itself: Sequence at one end of the junction differs from germline and may be a read error. The chain links TRBV11-2 to TRBJ2-3, with D possibly matching TRBD2 (5 bases). Germline CDR1 and CDR2: SGHAT and FQNNGV. This CDR3 spans 15 amino acids. The CDR3 sequence: CVSSLDWKTTNTQYF. As DNA, the CDR3 is TGTGTCAGCAGCTTGGACTGGAAGACGACAAATACGCAGTATTTT.

Regarding this clonotype: The final CDR3 position lacks the conserved phenylalanine or tryptophan, pointing to a likely read error. The chain is built from TRBV11-1 and TRBJ2-1, with TRBD2 matching over 8 bases. The germline V gene has CDR1 SGHAT and CDR2 FQDESV (reference sequence). CDR3 length: 13 residues. The ends lost 7 bases at V and 8 bases at J; junction bases unmatched: 7. DNA for the CDR3: TGTGCCAGCATGTTGACTAGCGCGGATGAGCAGTTCCTC. Translating gives CASMLTSADEQFL.

On this clonotype: A junction boundary mismatches the germline segment, possibly from a read error. The chain links TRBV11-2 to TRBJ2-3; 7 bases align to TRBD2. The CDR3 is made up of 17 amino acids. The V gene's germline CDR1 is SGHAT and CDR2 FQNNGV. The CDR3 sequence: CASSLVGPATSTDTQYF. The CDR3 DNA is TGTGCCAGCAGCTTAGTGGGACCGGCGACTAGCACAGATACGCAGTATTTC.

In the case of this clonotype: The conserved final phenylalanine or tryptophan is absent from the CDR3, which likely points to a read error. The chain couples TRBV29-1 to TRBJ1-1, with D unresolved. The germline gives CDR1 SQVTM, CDR2 ANQGSEA. V gave up 5 bases and J gave up 6 bases, with 16 bases separating them. This CDR3 spans 13 amino acids. The CDR3 region is CSVIPGSTSEAFL. DNA of the CDR3: TGCAGCGTTATACCGGGTTCGACATCTGAAGCTTTCTTA.

The gene calls are TRBV11-2 and TRBJ2-1, with TRBD2 matching 10 bases. The CDR3 is 19 amino acids. The ends lost 6 bases at V and 9 bases at J; junction bases unmatched: 23. Per the germline V gene, CDR1 is SGHAT and CDR2 is FQNNGV. The CDR3 DNA follows: TGTGCCAGCAGACTCGGACTAGCGGTTCCTACCAGCTCCTACGTTGAGCAGTTCTTC. Its protein is CASRLGLAVPTSSYVEQFF.

V is TRBV7-9 and J is TRBJ2-2, with 9 bases lining up with TRBD2. The germline gives CDR1 SEHNR, CDR2 FQNEAQ (reference sequence). V shed 8 bases and J 2 bases; nucleotides not matched to a gene: 6. CDR3 length equals 15 residues. The CDR3 sequence is CASGRLAENTGELFF. The CDR3 coding sequence is TGTGCCAGCGGCCGACTAGCGGAAAACACCGGGGAGCTGTTTTTT.

V is TRBV6-1 and J is TRBJ1-1, with D possibly TRBD1 on 6 matching bases. This CDR3 is built from 15 residues. The V and J ends lost 8 bases and 7 bases respectively, with 23 bases between them. Germline-derived CDR1 and CDR2 are MNHNS and SASEGT. For the CDR3, the DNA is TGTGCCAGCTATTCTACAGGGAGGGTAGCCTTTGAAGCTTTCTTT. Translating gives CASYSTGRVAFEAFF.

This chain links TRBV6-6 with TRBJ2-1; TRBD2 agrees at 9 bases. V shed 2 bases and J 1 base; nucleotides not matched to a gene: 18. CDR3 length: 21 amino acids. From germline, CDR1 is MNHNY and CDR2 SVGAGI (reference sequence). The CDR3 reads CASSYLPGLAGLGSSYNEQFF. The CDR3 region has the DNA TGTGCCAGCAGTTACCTACCTGGGCTAGCGGGACTGGGTTCGTCCTACAATGAGCAGTTCTTC.